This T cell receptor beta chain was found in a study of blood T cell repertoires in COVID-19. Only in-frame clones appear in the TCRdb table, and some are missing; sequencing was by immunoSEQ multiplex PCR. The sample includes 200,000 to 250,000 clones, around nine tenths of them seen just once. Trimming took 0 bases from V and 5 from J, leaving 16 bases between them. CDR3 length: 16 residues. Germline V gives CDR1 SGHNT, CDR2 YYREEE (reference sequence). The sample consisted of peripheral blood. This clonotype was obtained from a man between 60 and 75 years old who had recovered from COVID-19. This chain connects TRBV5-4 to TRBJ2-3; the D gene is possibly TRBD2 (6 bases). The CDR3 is CASSLDSARGKDTQYF. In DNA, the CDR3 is TGTGCCAGCAGCTTGGATTCGGCGCGGGGCAAAGATACGCAGTATTTT.